One and the same sample provided the 6 T cell receptor beta chains below, sequenced in a study of cytomegalovirus exposure and HLA in healthy donors (TCRdb year 2017). The method was the immunoSEQ multiplex PCR assay. The multiplex PCR relied on a mix of 60 forward primers for TCR Vbeta segments and 13 reverse primers for TCR Jbeta segments. TCRdb mirrors the immuneACCESS table, restricted to in-frame sequences. Some clones are absent from its copies; in checked studies, under half trace to an unresolved V gene, and the reason for the others is unknown. Counted in this sample were about 160,000 clones; around 80% of them appeared once. The ten largest clonotypes hold roughly 1.9% of the sample. The sequenced sample consisted of PBMCs. Receptor source: a man aged 35 to 55 in good health and CMV-seronegative.

This chain connects TRBV28 to TRBJ2-6; D is perhaps TRBD1 (5 bases). Germline CDR1 is MDHEN and CDR2 is SYDVKM. The CDR3 has 19 amino acids. V was pared by 2 bases and J by 0 bases, with 17 bases between. This chain's CDR3 is CASSLKRGRATSGANVLTF. The CDR3, as DNA: TGTGCCAGCAGTTTAAAGAGAGGCAGGGCTACCTCTGGGGCCAACGTCCTGACTTTC.

In this sample, this clone turned up a few times. Written as DNA, the CDR3 is TGTGCCAGCAGCCTCAGGGGGCGGGACACTGAAGCTTTCTTT. Residues: CASSLRGRDTEAFF. The chain has TRBV5-6 and TRBJ1-1; TRBD1 matches 8 bases. Germline V gives CDR1 SGHDT, CDR2 YYEEEE. Trimming removed 4 bases from V and 3 bases from J; junction bases left unmatched: 5. CDR3 length: 14 amino acids. Full variable domain (rest looked up from reference TRBV5-6 and TRBJ1-1): DAGVTQSPTHLIKTRGQQVTLRCSPKSGHDTVSWYQQALGQGPQFIFQYYEEEERQRGNFPDRFSGHQFPNYSSELNVNALLLGDSALYLCASSLRGRDTEAFFGQGTRLTVV.

V gene TRBV27 combines with J gene TRBJ2-1; TRBD2 is a possible D gene (6 bases). CDR3 length: 13 amino acids. Trimming stripped 3 bases from V and 7 bases from J, with 10 bases between. In germline, CDR1 is MNHEY, CDR2 SMNVEV (reference sequence). The CDR3, as DNA: TGTGCCAGCAGTTTTGGCGGAGGGAATGAGCAGTTCTTC. Its protein is CASSFGGGNEQFF.

V is TRBV28 and J is TRBJ1-2, with D possibly being TRBD1 (6 bases). The germline gives CDR1 MDHEN, CDR2 SYDVKM. V dropped 6 bases and J dropped 2 bases, with 13 bases sitting between them. This CDR3 contains 14 residues. CDR3 in amino acids: CASRPDSRNYGYTF. CDR3 bases: TGTGCCAGCAGACCGGACAGCAGGAACTATGGCTACACCTTC.

This clone was detected only once. The chain combines TRBV6-5 with TRBJ1-4, with D possibly TRBD1 on 6 matching bases. The germline V and J ends were trimmed by 6 bases and 6 bases, with 14 bases remaining between them. The length of the CDR3 is 14 residues. Germline V gene sequence: CDR1 MNHEY, CDR2 SVGAGI. The CDR3 region is CASSREGGYEKLFF. CDR3 nucleotides: TGTGCCAGCAGCCGTGAAGGGGGTTATGAAAAACTGTTTTTT.

The chain has TRBV6-6 and TRBJ1-5; 8 nucleotides agree with TRBD1. J gave up 3 bases and V 7 bases, and 8 bases lay outside the gene matches. Germline CDR1 MNHNY, CDR2 SVGAGI (reference sequence). CDR3 length: 15 residues. CDR3 nucleotides: TGTGCCAGCACACTACAGGGGGACCTCAATCAGCCCCAGCATTTT. This translates into CASTLQGDLNQPQHF.